The source of this TCR beta chain is a study of blood T cell repertoires in COVID-19 (dated by TCRdb to 2018 to 2021). At the level of the whole study: Collaborator samples came from the United States, Italy and Spain and covered acute and convalescent phases of COVID-19. The repertoires were released in a freely available public database meant as a resource for research on the immune response to SARS-CoV-2. Subjects who had been exposed to COVID-19, were actively infected with it, or had recovered from it provided the deeply sampled blood TCRbeta repertoires that made up the dataset. Samples were obtained from the ongoing ImmuneRACE study (first 160 participants) and from about 1,300 subjects provided by 6 global collaborators. Where HLA class I and class II types were available, the types were taken from metadata supplied by the sample provider, not from assay-based typing. The prospective study material was composed of cDNA or gDNA derived from T cells, B-cell-depleted T cells, or PBMCs. Nearly every sample came with metadata listing a de-identified subject ID, COVID-19 status, age in years and sex.

At one collaborating source in Seattle, patients were enrolled during active infection and were followed longitudinally through the course of disease. Collaborating institutions collected whole blood in K2EDTA tubes following their own protocols. For TCRbeta analysis, collaborators shipped samples as frozen whole blood, isolated PBMCs, or DNA extracted from either of those sample types. The CDR3 contains 16 residues, cysteine and phenylalanine counted. Only the CDR3 portion is preserved as DNA: 48 bases, with reading frame beginning at the first base. CDR1 and CDR2, per the germline V gene, are MDHEN and SYDVKM. Relative to germline, V is 3 bases shorter and J is 0 bases shorter, with 14 bases between their ends. The immunoSEQ Assay, a bias-controlled multiplex PCR, was used to amplify TCRbeta CDR3 regions from genomic DNA. For the original study's pipeline: Within the assay, amplification of reference gene primers was used to estimate how many nucleated cells each sample contained. To quantify the absolute abundance of each unique TCRbeta CDR3 rearrangement, sequence reads were collapsed and filtered. For each sample, productive Simpson clonality was calculated as the square root of Simpson's diversity index across productive rearrangements. The table comes from immuneACCESS by way of TCRdb, which keeps in-frame sequences with V and J called. Part of the clones is missing from these tables; in studies checked, under half for an unresolved V gene and the rest for unknown reasons. V, J and clone size were drawn from that table, and D and trimming were deduced from the DNA. Recorded for this sample are around 220,000 clones; 84% of them occurred a single time. Of the sample, roughly 7.6% is held by the ten largest clones.

Turning to this clone: Its antigen has not been determined. No much larger clone is present one base from it, and per-base qualities are unavailable.

Overall results and qualifications from the work: The quantity of clinical and demographic metadata differed by source and by participant and was supplied without curation.

Material: peripheral blood. This sequence uses TRBV28 and TRBJ2-5; the D segment could be TRBD2, given 5 matching bases. The clonotype was recovered from a woman aged 80 or over with COVID-19, enrolled during active disease. The DNA is TGTGCCAGCAGTTTGGTATTAGCGCCGTACCAAGAGACCCAGTACTTC. This yields the protein CASSLVLAPYQETQYF.